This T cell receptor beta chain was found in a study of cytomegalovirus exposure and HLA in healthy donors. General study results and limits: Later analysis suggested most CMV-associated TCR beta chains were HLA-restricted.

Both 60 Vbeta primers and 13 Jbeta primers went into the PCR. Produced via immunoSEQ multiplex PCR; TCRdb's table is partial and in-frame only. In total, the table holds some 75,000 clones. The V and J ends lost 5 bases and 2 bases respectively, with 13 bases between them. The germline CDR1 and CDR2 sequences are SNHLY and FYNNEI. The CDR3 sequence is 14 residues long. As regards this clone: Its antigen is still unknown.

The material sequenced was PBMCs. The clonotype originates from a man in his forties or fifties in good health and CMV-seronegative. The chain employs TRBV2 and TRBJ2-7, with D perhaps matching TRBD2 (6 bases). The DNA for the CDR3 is TGTGCCAGCAGTATCAGACTAGAGACCTACGAGCAGTACTTC. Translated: CASSIRLETYEQYF.